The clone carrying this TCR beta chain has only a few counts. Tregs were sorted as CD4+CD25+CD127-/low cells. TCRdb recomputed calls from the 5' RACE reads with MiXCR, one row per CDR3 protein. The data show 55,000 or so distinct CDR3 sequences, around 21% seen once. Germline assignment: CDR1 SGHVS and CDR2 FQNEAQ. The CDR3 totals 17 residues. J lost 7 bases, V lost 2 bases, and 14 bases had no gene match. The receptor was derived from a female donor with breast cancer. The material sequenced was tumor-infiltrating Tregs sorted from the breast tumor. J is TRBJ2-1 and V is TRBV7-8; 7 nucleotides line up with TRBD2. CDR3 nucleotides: TGTGCCAGCAGCTTAAGGTTTGTTCGCGGGAGTAGAAATGAGCAGTTCTTC. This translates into CASSLRFVRGSRNEQFF.